The 31 T cell receptor beta chains presented below share a single source sample, sequenced in a study of blood T cell repertoires in COVID-19. Profiling relied on immunoSEQ multiplex PCR, and the TCRdb table lists in-frame clones only, not all of them. Here the sample spans 150,000 to 200,000 clones, approximately 86% being singletons. Specimen: peripheral blood. Source of these receptors: a man between 65 and 80 years old with active or convalescent COVID-19.

The chain carries TRBV7-2 and TRBJ2-2; no definite D call. The length of the CDR3 is 15 residues. V was pared by 1 base and J by 6 bases, with 12 bases between. The germline gives CDR1 SGHTA, CDR2 FQGNSA. In DNA, the CDR3 is TGTGCCAGCAGCTTAGGAGGCCGCTTGTCCGGGGAGCTGTTTTTT. It is translated as CASSLGGRLSGELFF.

The V call is TRBV7-9, the J call TRBJ2-7; a possible D gene is TRBD2 (6 bases). Trimming took off 5 bases at V and 6 bases at J, with 20 bases between the two ends. The CDR3 runs to 15 residues. Germline V lookup: CDR1 SEHNR, CDR2 FQNEAQ (reference sequence). CDR3 in amino acids: CASSPRAGWSLEQYF. CDR3 DNA sequence: TGTGCCAGCAGCCCTCGAGCGGGCTGGTCCCTCGAGCAGTACTTC.

The V and J genes are TRBV6-2 or TRBV6-3 and TRBJ1-2, with TRBD1 matching 7 bases. Germline lookup yields CDR1 MNHEY and CDR2 SVGEGT. The CDR3 is made up of 15 amino acids. V lost 4 bases, J lost 2 bases, and 7 bases stayed unmatched. The DNA of the CDR3 is TGTGCCAGCAGTTGGGGACAGAGTCTCAACTATGGCTACACCTTC. Translation gives CASSWGQSLNYGYTF.

This clone was counted a few times. CDR3 sequence reads: CASSRYRGANTEAFF. The CDR3 nucleotides read TGTGCCAGCAGTAGATACAGGGGCGCAAACACTGAAGCTTTCTTT. The rearrangement joins TRBV6-5 to TRBJ1-1; 7 bases align to TRBD1. The CDR3 is 15 residues long. Germline V gives CDR1 MNHEY, CDR2 SVGAGI. J gave up 2 bases and V 5 bases, and 8 bases lay outside the gene matches.

The genes are TRBV28 and TRBJ1-1, with D unresolved. The V end lost 3 bases, the J end lost 1 base, and 9 bases lay between the germline ends. CDR3 length equals 14 residues. Looked up from germline, CDR1 is MDHEN and CDR2 is SYDVKM. For the CDR3, the DNA is TGTGCCAGCAGTTTGCCCCACAGGAACACTGAAGCTTTCTTT. Its protein is CASSLPHRNTEAFF.

In this sample, this clone turned up a few times. This chain links TRBV7-9 with TRBJ1-4; TRBD1 is a possible D gene (5 bases). The CDR3 length is 15 residues. Per germline, CDR1 SEHNR and CDR2 FQNEAQ (reference sequence). The V end was cut by 5 bases, the J end by 3 bases, with 13 bases between. In DNA form, the CDR3 reads TGTGCCAGCAGCAAACCCGGGACTCCTAATGAAAAACTGTTTTTT. Its translation: CASSKPGTPNEKLFF.

V and J are TRBV6-5 and TRBJ2-7; D might be TRBD1 (6 bases). Germline CDR1 reads MNHEY; CDR2 reads SVGAGI. This CDR3 is 13 amino acids long. With 1 base removed from V and 7 bases from J, the gap between germline ends came to 11 bases. The CDR3 region has the DNA TGTGCCAGCAGTTACTTGGGGGCGCGGGAGCAGTACTTC. This sequence encodes CASSYLGAREQYF.

The chain links TRBV11-3 to TRBJ2-3, with TRBD2 matching 13 bases. The CDR3 has 16 residues. Germline CDR1 and CDR2: SGHNT and YENEEA. V was clipped by 3 bases and J by 0 bases; unmatched bases: 0. CDR3 in DNA: TGTGCCAGCAGCTTGGGACTAGCGGGGAGCACAGATACGCAGTATTTT. Its protein product is CASSLGLAGSTDTQYF.

The CDR3 nucleotides are TGCGCCAGCAGGTTGGACAGGGCGTCCTACAATGAGCAGTTCTTC. It is translated as CASRLDRASYNEQFF. The rearrangement links TRBV4-3 to TRBJ2-1; TRBD1 agrees at 8 bases. The ends lost 6 bases at V and 1 base at J; junction bases unmatched: 5. CDR3 length: 15 amino acids. Germline loops: CDR1 LGHNA, CDR2 YSLEER.

The V and J genes are TRBV11-2 and TRBJ1-1, with D possibly matching TRBD1 (5 bases). The V gene's germline CDR1 is SGHAT and CDR2 FQNNGV. This CDR3 comprises 15 residues. The V end lost 0 bases, the J end lost 4 bases, and 12 bases lay between the germline ends. The CDR3 loop reads CASSLEWGASTEAFF. Here the CDR3 DNA reads TGTGCCAGCAGCTTAGAATGGGGCGCGAGCACTGAAGCTTTCTTT.

V usage is TRBV10-1 and J usage is TRBJ1-3; no definite D call. Germline assignment: CDR1 WNHNN and CDR2 SYGVQD (reference sequence). V lost 3 bases and J 1 base, leaving 16 bases between the germline ends. The CDR3 is 17 residues long. In nucleotides, the CDR3 is TGCGCCAGCAGTGAAGGCGGCAGAATAGGATCTGGAAACACCATATATTTT. Translating gives CASSEGGRIGSGNTIYF.

This chain uses TRBV27 with TRBJ2-1, with TRBD2 matching 8 bases. This CDR3 contains 14 residues. Germline CDR1 and CDR2: MNHEY and SMNVEV (reference sequence). Trimming cost V 5 bases and J 2 bases; bases outside gene matches: 2. CDR3 sequence reads: CASSRAGAYNEQFF. The DNA for the CDR3 is TGTGCCAGCAGTCGAGCGGGGGCCTACAATGAGCAGTTCTTC.

The sample holds a few counts of this clone. The V gene is TRBV10-3, the J gene TRBJ2-1; D is perhaps TRBD2 (5 bases). V dropped 6 bases and J dropped 6 bases, with 12 bases sitting between them. This CDR3 is 13 amino acids long. Per the germline V gene, CDR1 is ENHRY and CDR2 is SYGVKD. CDR3: CAISPPGINEQFF. Here the CDR3 DNA reads TGTGCCATCAGCCCTCCGGGGATCAATGAGCAGTTCTTC.

CDR3 in amino acids: CASSKQDGGPSPLHF. The CDR3 bases are TGTGCCAGCAGCAAACAAGATGGAGGGCCTTCACCCCTCCACTTT. The J gene is TRBJ1-6, the V gene TRBV3-1 (or the pseudogene TRBV3-2); D uncertain. V dropped 5 bases and J dropped 9 bases, with 17 bases sitting between them. There are 15 residues in the CDR3. Germline V gene sequence: CDR1 LGHDT, CDR2 YNNKEL (reference sequence).

The CDR3 sequence: CASSFPGLADEQFF. The CDR3, as DNA: TGTGCCAGCAGCTTTCCGGGACTAGCGGATGAGCAGTTCTTC. V usage is TRBV3-1 (or the pseudogene TRBV3-2) and J usage is TRBJ2-1, with TRBD2 identical over 11 bases. Per germline, CDR1 LGHDT and CDR2 YNNKEL (reference sequence). Losses at the gene ends were 5 bases for V and 8 bases for J; bases not matched to a gene: 5. This CDR3 has 14 amino acids.

The chain carries TRBV25-1 and TRBJ1-5; TRBD1 aligns across 7 bases. The CDR3 loop spans 17 amino acids. Germline CDR1 and CDR2: MGHDK and SYGVNS. V lost 4 bases to trimming and J lost 6 bases; unmatched junction nucleotides: 15. CDR3 loop: CASSAGQEQRGCQPQHF. CDR3 DNA: TGTGCCAGCAGTGCTGGACAGGAACAACGCGGGTGTCAGCCCCAGCATTTT.

The rearrangement links TRBV6-2 or TRBV6-3 to TRBJ2-7; the match to TRBD2 covers 7 bases. J lost 1 base, V lost 7 bases, and 7 bases had no gene match. CDR1 and CDR2 (germline): MNHEY, SVGEGT. The CDR3 contains 14 residues. The CDR3 sequence is CASNPGGSSYEQYF. CDR3 nucleotide sequence: TGTGCCAGCAACCCGGGAGGCTCTTCCTACGAGCAGTACTTC.

The chain recombines TRBV30 with TRBJ1-5; TRBD1 might be the D (6 bases). Trimming pared 5 bases from V and 6 bases from J, leaving 11 bases between. CDR3 length: 12 amino acids. Per the germline V gene, CDR1 is GTSNPN and CDR2 is SVGIG (reference sequence). The CDR3 sequence: CAWSGVGQPQHF. Here the CDR3 DNA reads TGTGCCTGGTCAGGGGTGGGTCAGCCCCAGCATTTT.

The rearrangement joins TRBV3-1 (or the pseudogene TRBV3-2) to TRBJ2-3; D may be TRBD2 (6 bases). Trimming took off 4 bases at V and 6 bases at J, with 20 bases between the two ends. In germline, CDR1 is LGHDT, CDR2 YNNKEL (reference sequence). The CDR3 extends over 16 amino acids. The CDR3 reads CASSRGLTSTPDTQYF. The CDR3 DNA is TGTGCCAGCAGCCGCGGGTTGACTAGTACGCCCGATACGCAGTATTTT.

The chain is built from TRBV3-1 (or the pseudogene TRBV3-2) and TRBJ2-5; 9 bases agree with TRBD2. The trim removed 3 bases at V and 7 bases at J, leaving 9 bases unmatched. This CDR3 has 15 amino acids. Germline loops: CDR1 LGHDT, CDR2 YNNKEL (reference sequence). This chain's CDR3 is CASSHLGLAAGTQYF. The CDR3 DNA reads TGTGCCAGCAGCCACCTGGGACTAGCAGCAGGGACCCAGTACTTC.

The rearrangement links TRBV13 to TRBJ2-7; 8 nucleotides line up with TRBD1. The V and J ends lost 6 bases and 10 bases, in that order; junction bases with no gene match: 17. Germline CDR1 is PRHDT and CDR2 is FYEKMQ (reference sequence). The CDR3 has 15 amino acids. DNA of the CDR3: TGTGCCAGCAGGGAGAACCGGGACAGGCATCGTGGCCAGTACTTC. It encodes CASRENRDRHRGQYF.

The V gene is TRBV7-2, the J gene TRBJ2-1, with D possibly matching TRBD2 (6 bases). The CDR3 extends over 14 amino acids. The germline V gene encodes CDR1 SGHTA and CDR2 FQGNSA. V lost 1 base, J lost 10 bases, and 14 bases lay in between. CDR3 sequence: CASSLGSAGREQFF. CDR3 nucleotide sequence: TGTGCCAGCAGCTTAGGCAGCGCGGGGCGGGAGCAGTTCTTC.

This CDR3 reads CASSTDRGFAGELFF. The CDR3 DNA follows: TGTGCCAGCAGTACAGACAGGGGTTTTGCCGGGGAGCTGTTTTTT. The chain combines TRBV6-2 or TRBV6-3 with TRBJ2-2; 8 nucleotides agree with TRBD1. V lost 5 bases to trimming and J lost 6 bases; unmatched junction nucleotides: 8. The CDR3 has 15 residues. Per germline, CDR1 MNHEY and CDR2 SVGEGT.

The CDR3 DNA reads TGTGCCACCAGTGATTTTAAGAGATACACCGGGGAGCTGTTTTTT. The encoded protein is CATSDFKRYTGELFF. The genes are TRBV24-1 and TRBJ2-2; no definite D call. Germline assignment: CDR1 KGHDR and CDR2 SFDVKD. The CDR3 sequence is 15 residues long. With 1 base removed from V and 3 bases from J, the gap between germline ends came to 8 bases.

The V and J genes are TRBV19 and TRBJ2-1, with TRBD2 matching over 8 bases. The germline V gene has CDR1 LNHDA and CDR2 SQIVND (reference sequence). The CDR3 contains 13 residues. Trimming at V came to 9 bases and at J to 2 bases, leaving 3 bases not matched to a gene. The CDR3 region has the DNA TGTGCCAGCACGGGGGGGCCCTACAATGAGCAGTTCTTC. Its translation: CASTGGPYNEQFF.

This clone has just one count. V is TRBV6-1 and J is TRBJ2-3; TRBD1 agrees at 9 bases. The CDR3 spans 16 residues. Germline V gives CDR1 MNHNS, CDR2 SASEGT. J lost 5 bases, V lost 3 bases, and 9 bases had no gene match. CDR3 protein: CASSDPRDRAQDTQYF. The CDR3 nucleotides read TGTGCCAGCAGTGATCCCCGGGACAGGGCCCAAGATACGCAGTATTTT.

The CDR3 loop reads CASSLAHSMGRYTQYF. In DNA, the CDR3 is TGTGCCAGCAGCTTAGCCCACTCAATGGGGCGCTATACGCAGTATTTT. V and J are TRBV11-2 and TRBJ2-3, with D perhaps matching TRBD1 (5 bases). V was clipped by 1 base and J by 7 bases, with 18 bases between them. Looked up from germline, CDR1 is SGHAT and CDR2 is FQNNGV. The CDR3 covers 16 residues. The whole variable domain, remainder taken from reference TRBV11-2 and TRBJ2-3, is EAGVAQSPRYKIIEKRQSVAFWCNPISGHATLYWYQQILGQGPKLLIQFQNNGVVDDSQLPKDRFSAERLKGVDSTLKIQPAKLEDSAVYLCASSLAHSMGRYTQYFGPGTRLTVL.

The chain carries TRBV9 and TRBJ2-7; possible D gene TRBD2, 5 bases. Looked up from germline, CDR1 is SGDLS and CDR2 is YYNGEE. V was cut by 2 bases and J by 4 bases, with 16 bases left in between. The CDR3 runs to 15 residues. The CDR3 spells CASSVSSGSVYEQYF. The DNA of the CDR3 is TGTGCCAGCAGCGTTAGCTCGGGGTCGGTATACGAGCAGTACTTC.

The rearrangement uses TRBV5-1 and TRBJ2-7, with 10 bases identical to TRBD1. From germline, CDR1 is SGHRS and CDR2 YFSETQ. The ends lost 1 base at V and 6 bases at J; junction bases unmatched: 7. The CDR3 has 15 residues. The CDR3 DNA reads TGCGCCAGCAGCTTGATAGGACAGGGGGAGGGCGAGCAGTACTTC. It codes for CASSLIGQGEGEQYF.

The CDR3 region is CSASPNEQYF. CDR3 nucleotides: TGCAGTGCTAGCCCAAACGAGCAGTACTTC. The gene calls are TRBV20-1 and TRBJ2-7; D gene ambiguous. The CDR3 loop spans 10 amino acids. Trimming cost V 3 bases and J 5 bases, with 5 bases left between them. Germline V gene sequence: CDR1 DFQATT, CDR2 SNEGSKA (reference sequence).

The chain combines TRBV7-6 with TRBJ2-3, with 15 positions matching TRBD2. Losses at the gene ends were 5 bases for V and 1 base for J; bases not matched to a gene: 4. The germline CDR1 and CDR2 sequences are SGHVS and FNYEAQ. CDR3 length: 17 residues. CDR3 residues: CASSQWTSGRGTDTQYF. The CDR3 nucleotides are TGTGCCAGCAGCCAATGGACTAGCGGGAGGGGCACAGATACGCAGTATTTT.